The clone carrying this TCR beta chain was seen only a few times. Its antigen is unknown. The data originate from a study of post-analysis software for immune sequencing data. Findings and caveats of the study: Patients showed TRBV5-6, TRBV5-1 and TRBV20-1 among five TRBV segments more frequent than in controls.

Germline assignment: CDR1 MGHDK and CDR2 SYGVNS. CDR3 size: 14 residues. Trimming cost V 7 bases and J 5 bases; bases outside gene matches: 6. Unique molecular identifiers tagged the TCR beta cDNA libraries. TCRdb reprocessed the PCR reads via MiXCR and lists one record per CDR3 protein. The sample holds roughly 540,000 distinct CDR3 sequences, 30% to 40% seen once. The TCR comes from a girl under 18 with multiple sclerosis. Sequencing was carried out using blood. The chain couples TRBV25-1 to TRBJ2-1, with 9 bases lining up with TRBD1. The CDR3 bases are TGTGCCAGCACCACAGGGGGCTTCCACAATGAGCAGTTCTTC. As protein: CASTTGGFHNEQFF. The whole variable domain, filled in from reference TRBV25-1 and TRBJ2-1, reads EADIYQTPRYLVIGTGKKITLECSQTMGHDKMYWYQQDPGMELHLIHYSYGVNSTEKGDLSSESTVSRIRTEHFPLTLESARPSHTSQYLCASTTGGFHNEQFFGPGTRLTVL.